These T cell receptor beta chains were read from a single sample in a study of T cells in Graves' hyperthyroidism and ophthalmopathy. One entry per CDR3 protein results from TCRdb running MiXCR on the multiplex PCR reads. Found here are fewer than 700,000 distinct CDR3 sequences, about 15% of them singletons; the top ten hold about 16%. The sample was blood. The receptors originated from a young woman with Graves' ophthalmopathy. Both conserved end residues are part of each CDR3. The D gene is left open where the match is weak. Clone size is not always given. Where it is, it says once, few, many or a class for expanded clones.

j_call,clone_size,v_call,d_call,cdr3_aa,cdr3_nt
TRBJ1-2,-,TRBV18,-,CASSPSLDSYGYTF,TGTGCCAGCTCACCCTCATTGGACAGCTATGGCTACACCTTC
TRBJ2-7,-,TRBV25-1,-,CASSDREQYF,TGTGCCAGCAGTGATAGGGAGCAGTACTTC
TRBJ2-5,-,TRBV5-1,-,CASSWSRGYYIQETQYF,TGCGCCAGCAGCTGGTCCCGGGGCTATTATATACAAGAGACCCAGTACTTC
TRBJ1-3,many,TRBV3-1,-,CASSQDHRAGNTIYF,TGTGCCAGCAGCCAAGACCACAGGGCTGGAAACACCATATATTTT
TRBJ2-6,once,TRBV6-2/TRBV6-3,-,CASSDSISGANVLTF,TGTGCCAGCAGTGACTCGATTTCTGGGGCCAACGTCCTGACTTTC
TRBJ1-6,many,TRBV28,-,CASSLTGSPLHF,TGTGCCAGCAGTCTAACGGGTTCACCCCTCCACTTT
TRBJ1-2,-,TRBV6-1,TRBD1,CASKPPGQVFYGYTF,TGTGCCAGCAAACCGCCGGGACAGGTCTTCTATGGCTACACCTTC
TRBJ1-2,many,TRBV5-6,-,CASSLKAGGGYTF,TGTGCCAGCAGCTTAAAGGCTGGAGGGGGCTACACCTTC
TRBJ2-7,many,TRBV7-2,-,CASRGAGEYEQYF,TGTGCCAGCAGGGGGGCGGGAGAGTACGAGCAGTACTTC
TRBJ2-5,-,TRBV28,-,CASSLMINGAETQYF,TGTGCCAGCAGTTTAATGATAAACGGAGCGGAGACCCAGTACTTC
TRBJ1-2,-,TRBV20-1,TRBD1,CSARGGTGGAYYGYTF,TGCAGTGCTAGAGGGGGGACAGGGGGCGCCTACTATGGCTACACCTTC
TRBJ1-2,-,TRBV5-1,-,CASSQGSLNPPYNGYTF,TGCGCCAGCAGCCAGGGGAGTTTAAATCCCCCCTATAATGGCTACACCTTC
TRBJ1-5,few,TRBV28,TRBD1,CASSSQQGSNQPQHF,TGTGCCAGCAGTTCACAACAGGGGAGCAATCAGCCCCAGCATTTT
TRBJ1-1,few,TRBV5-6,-,CASSLGGVDTEAFF,TGTGCCAGCAGCTTGGGAGGGGTCGACACTGAAGCTTTCTTT
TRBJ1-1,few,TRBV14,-,CASSQPVGAGGTEAFF,TGTGCCAGCAGCCAACCCGTGGGGGCGGGGGGCACTGAAGCTTTCTTT
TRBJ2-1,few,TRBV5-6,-,CASSLANGRGQFF,TGTGCCAGCAGCTTGGCCAACGGGCGGGGGCAGTTCTTC
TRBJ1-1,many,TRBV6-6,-,CASSYPRLGDGDTEAFF,TGTGCCAGCAGTTACCCCCGCTTGGGGGACGGAGACACTGAAGCTTTCTTT
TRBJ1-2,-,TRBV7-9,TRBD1,CASSRDREVYGYTF,TGTGCCAGCAGCCGGGACAGGGAGGTCTATGGCTACACCTTC
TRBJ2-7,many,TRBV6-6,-,CASSYGGRTPYEQYF,TGTGCCAGCAGTTACGGGGGGCGAACCCCCTACGAGCAGTACTTC
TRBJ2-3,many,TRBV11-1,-,CASSLVLWPPPDTQYF,TGTGCCAGCAGCTTAGTTTTATGGCCCCCCCCGGATACGCAGTATTTT
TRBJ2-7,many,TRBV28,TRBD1,CASTDRGAEQYF,TGTGCCAGCACGGACAGGGGAGCCGAGCAGTACTTC
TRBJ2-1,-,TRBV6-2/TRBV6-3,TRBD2,CASSAPAGALSYNEQFF,TGTGCCAGCAGTGCCCCAGCGGGGGCTCTCTCCTACAATGAGCAGTTCTTC
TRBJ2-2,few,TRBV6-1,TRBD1,CASSSGQGIGELFF,TGTGCCAGCAGCTCAGGACAGGGGATCGGGGAGCTGTTTTTT
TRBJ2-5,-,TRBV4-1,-,CASSQAQEETQYF,TGCGCCAGCAGCCAAGCACAGGAAGAGACCCAGTACTTC
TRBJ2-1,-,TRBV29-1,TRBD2,CSVERTSAYNEQFF,TGCAGCGTTGAAAGGACTAGCGCTTACAATGAGCAGTTCTTC
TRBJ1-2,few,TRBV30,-,CAWKTGWYVGYTF,TGTGCCTGGAAAACAGGGTGGTACGTTGGCTACACCTTC
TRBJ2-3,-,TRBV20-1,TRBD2,CSARLAGTPSTDTQYF,TGCAGTGCTCGACTAGCGGGGACCCCGAGCACAGATACGCAGTATTTT
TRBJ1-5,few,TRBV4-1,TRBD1,CASSQEEGGGQPQHF,TGCGCCAGCAGCCAAGAGGAAGGGGGCGGTCAGCCCCAGCATTTT